This T cell receptor beta chain was retrieved from a study of T cells in Graves' hyperthyroidism and ophthalmopathy (dated by TCRdb to between 2019 and 2020). Regarding the study in general: Peripheral blood was collected at initial diagnosis, before any treatment. Whether ophthalmopathy could be predicted prospectively was tested in an independent validation cohort made up of 18 to 20 hyperthyroidism patients plus 17 patients who later progressed to ophthalmopathy. After sampling, hyperthyroidism patients received methimazole starting at 30 mg daily, and ophthalmopathy patients received high-dose intravenous methylprednisolone. A discovery cohort of about a hundred patients, roughly 43 with Graves' ophthalmopathy and 55 to 65 with stable Graves' hyperthyroidism, was used to find distinguishing TCR V-J signatures. The approximately 98 discovery patients were randomly divided into training and test sets at a 7:3 ratio. TCR Vbeta CDR3 sequencing of 120 to 150 peripheral blood samples (over 40 ophthalmopathy, 75 to 80 hyperthyroidism and approximately 17 progressor patients) is reported in the paper. Thyroid tissue and blood T-cell repertoires from six Graves' hyperthyroidism patients were also compared in the study. The paper's findings and limits, for the study overall: Most expanded thyroid clonotypes (frequency above 0.001) were also found in blood, which suggests that blood repertoires may mirror thyroid immune responses. A model built on a 13 V-J signature distinguished ophthalmopathy from stable hyperthyroidism, reaching about 88% sensitivity and about 81% specificity in cross-validation and 80%/75% in testing. No statistical method was used to set the sample size in advance, and investigators knew the group allocation. In validation, the model predicted progression to ophthalmopathy a median of approximately 6.6 months before onset, with about 67% sensitivity and 72.22% specificity.

Amplification of TCR beta CDR3 regions was carried out from RNA transcripts. The first round of RT-PCR for the TCR CDR3 was performed with the HTBI primer set and the Qiagen OneStep RT-PCR kit. A second multiplex PCR round built the libraries, followed by size selection and purification. Paired-end sequencing of the libraries was performed with 100 bp reads on an Illumina HiSeq2000. The published analysis was carried out like this. SOAPnuke was used to process the raw data, removing reads that contained adapters or uncalled bases, had a mean Phred below 15, or lacked an exact match to the constant primer or identifier. COPE v1.2.5 was used to merge high-quality paired reads, and clonotypes were defined as unique nucleotide sequences. MiTCR v1.1 was used to align the clonotypes against IMGT TRBV, TRBD and TRBJ reference segments. The analysis included only V-J combinations with a frequency above 0.0001, which together covered approximately 99% of the repertoires. The TCS score was defined as the ratio of F50 (clonal expansion) to E x V (chaos), calculated using BLOSUM62-based TCRdist between CDR3 peptides within each V-J. Welch's t-statistics and random forest reduced roughly 500 V-J features to 13, which were used in a naive Bayes classifier (R e1071). TCRdb took the public reads, trimmed them with fastp at Q25, ran MiXCR for clone calling and kept in-frame beta chains. Rows matching on CDR3 protein sequence are summarized as one entry with the most common DNA and genes. The V and J calls follow TCRdb's processing rather than the paper's. The sample profile shows some 490,000 distinct CDR3 sequences; less than 25% of them were found once. Approximately 49% of the sample belongs to the ten largest clones.

Trimming takes 1 base off V and 3 bases off J; junction bases not matched to a gene: 11. The CDR3 runs 17 amino acids, cysteine and phenylalanine included. The DNA shown is the 51-base CDR3, in frame from base 1. The germline V gene (reference sequence) gives CDR1 as SEHNR and CDR2 as FQNEAQ. In the ophthalmopathy patients, disease was moderately to severely active, with a Clinical Activity Score of 3 or more, a NOSPECS grade of 4 or more, and a duration of less than 3 months. The study excluded patients with uncontrolled infections, other autoimmune diseases, pregnancy or lactation. Clinical symptoms, serum thyroxine and TRAb, thyroid ultrasound, and orbital computed tomography formed the basis for the diagnoses. Ficoll-Paque density gradient centrifugation was used to isolate PBMCs from approximately 11 ml of fresh peripheral blood. Trizol reagent was used to extract total RNA, and RNA quality was then checked on an Agilent 2100 Bioanalyzer.

This clonotype was observed at least ten times. Its antigen has not been determined. No base quality values were provided; no much bigger clone lies one nucleotide off. The source material was blood. The sequence is built from TRBV7-9 and TRBJ2-5; a stretch of 7 junction bases matches TRBD2. The TCR was taken from a woman between 70 and 85 years old with Graves' ophthalmopathy. The CDR3 protein sequence reads: CASSLGRLRETEETQYF. The DNA is TGTGCCAGCAGCTTAGGACGCTTGCGGGAGACGGAAGAGACCCAGTACTTC.